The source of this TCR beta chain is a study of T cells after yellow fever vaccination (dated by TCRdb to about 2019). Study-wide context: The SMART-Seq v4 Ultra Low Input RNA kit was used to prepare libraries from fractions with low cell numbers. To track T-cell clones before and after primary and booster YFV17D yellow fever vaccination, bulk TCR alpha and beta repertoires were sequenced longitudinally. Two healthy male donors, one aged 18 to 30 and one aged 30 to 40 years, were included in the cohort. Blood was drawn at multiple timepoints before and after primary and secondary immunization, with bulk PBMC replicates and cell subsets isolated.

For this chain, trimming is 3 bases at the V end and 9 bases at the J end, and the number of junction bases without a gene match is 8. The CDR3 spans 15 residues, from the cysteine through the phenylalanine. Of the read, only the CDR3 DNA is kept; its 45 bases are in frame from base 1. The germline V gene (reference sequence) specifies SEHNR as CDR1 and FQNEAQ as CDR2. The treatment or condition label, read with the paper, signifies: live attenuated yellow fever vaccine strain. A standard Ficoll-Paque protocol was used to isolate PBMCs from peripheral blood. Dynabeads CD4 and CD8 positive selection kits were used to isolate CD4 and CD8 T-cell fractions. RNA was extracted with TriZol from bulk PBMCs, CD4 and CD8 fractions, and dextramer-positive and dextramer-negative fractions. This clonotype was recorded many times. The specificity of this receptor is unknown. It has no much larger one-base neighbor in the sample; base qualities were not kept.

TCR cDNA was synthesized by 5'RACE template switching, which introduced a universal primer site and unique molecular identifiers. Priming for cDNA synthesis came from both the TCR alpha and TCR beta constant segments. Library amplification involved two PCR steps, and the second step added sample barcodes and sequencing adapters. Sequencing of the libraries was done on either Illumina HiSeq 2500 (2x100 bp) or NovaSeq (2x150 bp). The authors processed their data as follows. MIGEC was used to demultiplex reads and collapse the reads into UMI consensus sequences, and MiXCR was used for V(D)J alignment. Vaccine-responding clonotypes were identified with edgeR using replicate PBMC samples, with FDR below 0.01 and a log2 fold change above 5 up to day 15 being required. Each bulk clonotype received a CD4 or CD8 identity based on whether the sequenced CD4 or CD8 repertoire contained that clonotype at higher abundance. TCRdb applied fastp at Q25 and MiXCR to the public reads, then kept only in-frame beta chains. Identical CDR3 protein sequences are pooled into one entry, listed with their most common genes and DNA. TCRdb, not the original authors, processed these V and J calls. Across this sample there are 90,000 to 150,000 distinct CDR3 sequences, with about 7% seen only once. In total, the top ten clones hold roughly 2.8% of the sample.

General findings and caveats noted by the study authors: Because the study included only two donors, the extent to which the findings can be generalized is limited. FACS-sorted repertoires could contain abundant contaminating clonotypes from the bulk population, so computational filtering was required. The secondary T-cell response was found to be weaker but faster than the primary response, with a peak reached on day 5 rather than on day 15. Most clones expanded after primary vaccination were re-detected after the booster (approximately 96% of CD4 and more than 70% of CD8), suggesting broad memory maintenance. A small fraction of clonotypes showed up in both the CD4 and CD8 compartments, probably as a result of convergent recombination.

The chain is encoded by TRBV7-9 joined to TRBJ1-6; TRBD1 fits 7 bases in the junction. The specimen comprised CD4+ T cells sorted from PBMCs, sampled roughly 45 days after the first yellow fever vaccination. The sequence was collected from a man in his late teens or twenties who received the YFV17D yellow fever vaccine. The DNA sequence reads TGTGCCAGCAGCTTTATGGGACAGAATCGTTCACCCCTCCACTTT. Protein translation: CASSFMGQNRSPLHF. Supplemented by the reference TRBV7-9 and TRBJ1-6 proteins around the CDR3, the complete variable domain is DTGVSQNPRHKITKRGQNVTFRCDPISEHNRLYWYRQTLGQGPEFLTYFQNEAQLEKSRLLSDRFSAERPKGSFSTLEIQRTEQGDSAMYLCASSFMGQNRSPLHFGNGTRLTVT.